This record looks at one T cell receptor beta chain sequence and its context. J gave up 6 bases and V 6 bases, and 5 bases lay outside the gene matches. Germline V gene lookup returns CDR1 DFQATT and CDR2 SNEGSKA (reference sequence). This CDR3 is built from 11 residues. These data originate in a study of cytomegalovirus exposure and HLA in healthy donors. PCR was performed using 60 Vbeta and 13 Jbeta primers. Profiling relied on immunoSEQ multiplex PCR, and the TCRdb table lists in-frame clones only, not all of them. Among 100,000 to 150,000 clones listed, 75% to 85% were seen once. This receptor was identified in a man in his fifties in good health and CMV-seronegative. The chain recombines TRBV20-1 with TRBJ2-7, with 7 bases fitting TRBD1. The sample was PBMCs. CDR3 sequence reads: CSAQGVGEQYF. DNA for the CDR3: TGCAGTGCCCAGGGGGTGGGCGAGCAGTACTTC.